The entry that follows covers one TCR beta chain sequence. Its cognate antigen is unknown. The assay was immunoSEQ multiplex PCR, and TCRdb's table has in-frame clones only and misses some. Among more than 2,000,000 clones listed, approximately 93% were seen once. The sample belongs to a study of shared clonotypes between healthy human individuals. Study-wide findings and caveats: An expected dependence of interdonor clonotype sharing on sequencing depth was noted. Although depth was large, rarefaction showed that sequencing of the sorted subsets was incomplete. Estimated richness values were generally larger in naive subsets than in memory subsets.

This CDR3 has 14 residues. Germline lookup yields CDR1 SGHRS and CDR2 YFSETQ. Trimming removed 4 bases at V and 0 bases at J, with 8 bases between. The chain combines TRBV5-1 with TRBJ1-3; D uncertain. This receptor was taken from a man younger than 35 in good health. Some clones in this sample may be carry-over from other donors' samples. Sequenced material: naive CD4+ T cells from PBMCs. Subset reported: CD45RA+ positively selected. CDR3 residues: CASSIGSSGNTIYF. The DNA for the CDR3 is TGCGCCAGCAGCATCGGGAGCTCTGGAAACACCATATATTTT.